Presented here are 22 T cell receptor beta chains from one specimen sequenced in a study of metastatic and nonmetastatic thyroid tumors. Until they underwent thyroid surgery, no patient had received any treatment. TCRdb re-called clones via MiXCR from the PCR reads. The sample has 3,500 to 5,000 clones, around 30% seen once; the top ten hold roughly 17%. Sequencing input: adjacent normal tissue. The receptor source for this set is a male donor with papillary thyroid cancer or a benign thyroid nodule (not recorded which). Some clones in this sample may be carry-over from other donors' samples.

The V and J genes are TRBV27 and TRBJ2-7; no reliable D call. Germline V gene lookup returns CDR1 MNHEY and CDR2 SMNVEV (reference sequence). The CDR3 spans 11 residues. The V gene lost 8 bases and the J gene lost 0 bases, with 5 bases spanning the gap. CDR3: CASSSSYEQYF. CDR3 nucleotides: TGTGCCAGCTCTAGCTCCTACGAGCAGTACTTC.

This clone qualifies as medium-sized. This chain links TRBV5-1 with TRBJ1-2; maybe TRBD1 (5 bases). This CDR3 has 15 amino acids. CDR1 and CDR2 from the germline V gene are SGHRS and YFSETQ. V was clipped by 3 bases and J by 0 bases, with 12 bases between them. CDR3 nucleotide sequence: TGCGCCAGCAGCTACTCCGGGACCACTAACTATGGCTACACCTTC. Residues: CASSYSGTTNYGYTF.

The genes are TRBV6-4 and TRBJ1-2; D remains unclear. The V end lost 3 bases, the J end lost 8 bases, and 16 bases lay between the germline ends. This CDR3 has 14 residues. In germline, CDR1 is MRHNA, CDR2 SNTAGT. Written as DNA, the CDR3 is TGTGCCAGCAGTGAAATCGGACGAACCGCGGGCTACACCTTC. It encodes CASSEIGRTAGYTF.

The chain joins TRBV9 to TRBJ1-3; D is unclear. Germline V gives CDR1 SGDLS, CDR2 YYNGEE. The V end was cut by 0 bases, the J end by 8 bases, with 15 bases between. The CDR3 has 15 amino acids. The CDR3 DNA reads TGTGCCAGCAGCGTAGCCCCCCCTCAAGGCGACACCATATATTTT. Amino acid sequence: CASSVAPPQGDTIYF.

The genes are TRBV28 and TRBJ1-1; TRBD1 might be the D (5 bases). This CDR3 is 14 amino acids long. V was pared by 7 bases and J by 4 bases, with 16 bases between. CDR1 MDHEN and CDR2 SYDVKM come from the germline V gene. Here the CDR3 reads CASTAGRISTEAFF. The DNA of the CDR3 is TGTGCCAGCACGGCAGGGAGGATTTCCACTGAAGCTTTCTTT.

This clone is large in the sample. CDR3 amino acids: CASIGGFSSYEQYF. Written as DNA, the CDR3 is TGTGCCAGCATTGGGGGGTTTAGCTCCTACGAGCAGTACTTC. This chain uses TRBV28 with TRBJ2-7; a weak D match, TRBD2 (6 bases). The CDR3 has 14 amino acids. V dropped 7 bases and J dropped 0 bases, with 13 bases sitting between them. CDR1 MDHEN and CDR2 SYDVKM come from the germline V gene. The variable domain in full, completed from reference TRBV28 and TRBJ2-7, reads DVKVTQSSRYLVKRTGEKVFLECVQDMDHENMFWYRQDPGLGLRLIYFSYDVKMKEKGDIPEGYSVSREKKERFSLILESASTNQTSMYLCASIGGFSSYEQYFGPGTRLTVT.

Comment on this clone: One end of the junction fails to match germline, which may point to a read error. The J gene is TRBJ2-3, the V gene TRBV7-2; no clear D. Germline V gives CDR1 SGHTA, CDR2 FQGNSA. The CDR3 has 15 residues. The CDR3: CASILAWGSTDMQYF. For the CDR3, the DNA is TGTGCCAGCATCTTAGCCTGGGGTTCCACAGATATGCAGTATTTT.

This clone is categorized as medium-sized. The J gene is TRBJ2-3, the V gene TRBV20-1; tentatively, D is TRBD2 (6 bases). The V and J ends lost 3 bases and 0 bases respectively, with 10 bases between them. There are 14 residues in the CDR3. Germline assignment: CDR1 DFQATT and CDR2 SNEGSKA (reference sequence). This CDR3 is CSASDGGSTDTQYF. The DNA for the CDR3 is TGCAGTGCTAGTGATGGGGGGAGCACAGATACGCAGTATTTT.

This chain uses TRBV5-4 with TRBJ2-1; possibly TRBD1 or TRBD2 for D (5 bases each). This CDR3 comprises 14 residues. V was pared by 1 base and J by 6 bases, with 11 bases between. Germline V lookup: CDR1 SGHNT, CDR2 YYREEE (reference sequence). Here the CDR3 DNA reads TGTGCCAGCAGCTTGCGGGGCCCCATCAATGAGCAGTTCTTC. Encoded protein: CASSLRGPINEQFF.

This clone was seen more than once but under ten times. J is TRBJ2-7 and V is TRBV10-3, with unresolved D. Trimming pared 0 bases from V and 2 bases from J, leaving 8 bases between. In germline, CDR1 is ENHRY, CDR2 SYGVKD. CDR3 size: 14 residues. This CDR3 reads CAISESDGTYEQYF. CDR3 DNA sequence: TGTGCCATCAGTGAGTCGGACGGCACCTACGAGCAGTACTTC.

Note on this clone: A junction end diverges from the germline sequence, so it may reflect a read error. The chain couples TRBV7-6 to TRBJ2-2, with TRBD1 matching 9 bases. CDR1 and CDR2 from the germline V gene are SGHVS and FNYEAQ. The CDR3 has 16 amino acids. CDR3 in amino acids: CASSSLRDRATWELFF. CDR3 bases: TGTGCCAGCAGCTCCCTCCGGGACAGGGCCACCTGGGAGCTGTTTTTT.

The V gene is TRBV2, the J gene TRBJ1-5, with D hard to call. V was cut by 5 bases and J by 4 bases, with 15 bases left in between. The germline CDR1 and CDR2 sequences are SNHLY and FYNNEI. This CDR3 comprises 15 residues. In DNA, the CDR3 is TGTGCCAGCAGTCCTAGGTATGGGAGTAATCAGCCCCAGCATTTT. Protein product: CASSPRYGSNQPQHF.

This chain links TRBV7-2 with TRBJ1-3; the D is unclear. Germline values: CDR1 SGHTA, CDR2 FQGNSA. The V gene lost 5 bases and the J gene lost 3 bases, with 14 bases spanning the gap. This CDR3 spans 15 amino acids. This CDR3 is CASSPQWGIGNTIYF. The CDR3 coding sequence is TGTGCCAGCAGCCCCCAGTGGGGAATTGGAAACACCATATATTTT.

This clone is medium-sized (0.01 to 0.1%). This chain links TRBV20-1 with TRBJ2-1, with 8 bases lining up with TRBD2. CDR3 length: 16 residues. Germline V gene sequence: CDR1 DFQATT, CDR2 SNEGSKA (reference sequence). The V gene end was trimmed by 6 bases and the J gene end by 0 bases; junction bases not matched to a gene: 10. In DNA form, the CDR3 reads TGCAGTGCGGAAGCGATCCGGGAGGGCTCCTACAATGAGCAGTTCTTC. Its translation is CSAEAIREGSYNEQFF.

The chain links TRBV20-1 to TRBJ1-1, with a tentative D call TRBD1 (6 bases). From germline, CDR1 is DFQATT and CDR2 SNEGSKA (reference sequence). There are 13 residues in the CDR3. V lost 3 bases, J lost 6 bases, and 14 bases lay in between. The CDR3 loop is CSASGGAVAEAFF. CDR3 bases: TGCAGTGCTAGCGGGGGCGCGGTTGCTGAAGCTTTCTTT.

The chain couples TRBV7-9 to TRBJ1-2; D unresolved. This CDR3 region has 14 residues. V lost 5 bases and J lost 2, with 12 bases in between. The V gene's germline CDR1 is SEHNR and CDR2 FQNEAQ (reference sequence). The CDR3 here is CASSPSATNYGYTF. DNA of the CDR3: TGTGCCAGCAGCCCTTCGGCAACGAACTATGGCTACACCTTC.

The DNA of the CDR3 is TGTGCCAGCAGCTATCGGCGCTCTGGGGCCAACGTCCTGACTTTC. Protein: CASSYRRSGANVLTF. The chain has TRBV12-3 or TRBV12-4 and TRBJ2-6; no definite D call. This CDR3 is built from 15 residues. Deletions cut 6 bases from V and 0 bases from J, with 9 bases between.

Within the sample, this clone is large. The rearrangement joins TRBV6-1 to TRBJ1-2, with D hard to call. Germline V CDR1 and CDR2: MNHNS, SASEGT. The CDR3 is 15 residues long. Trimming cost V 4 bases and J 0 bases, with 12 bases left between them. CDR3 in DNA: TGTGCCAGCAGTGGCCAGTCGGGAGCTAACTATGGCTACACCTTC. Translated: CASSGQSGANYGYTF.

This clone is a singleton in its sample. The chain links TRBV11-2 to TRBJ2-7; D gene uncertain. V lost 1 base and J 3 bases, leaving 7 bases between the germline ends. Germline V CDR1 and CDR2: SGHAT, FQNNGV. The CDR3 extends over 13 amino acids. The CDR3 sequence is CASSLVGNYEQYF. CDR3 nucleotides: TGTGCCAGCAGCTTAGTTGGCAACTACGAGCAGTACTTC. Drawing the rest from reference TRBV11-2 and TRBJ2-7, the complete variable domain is EAGVAQSPRYKIIEKRQSVAFWCNPISGHATLYWYQQILGQGPKLLIQFQNNGVVDDSQLPKDRFSAERLKGVDSTLKIQPAKLEDSAVYLCASSLVGNYEQYFGPGTRLTVT.

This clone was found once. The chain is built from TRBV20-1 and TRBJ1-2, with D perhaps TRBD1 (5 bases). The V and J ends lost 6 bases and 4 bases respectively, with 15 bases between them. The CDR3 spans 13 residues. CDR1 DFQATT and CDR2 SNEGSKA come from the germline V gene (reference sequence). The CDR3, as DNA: TGCAGTGCGGACGGGGGATGGGTCTATGGCTACACCTTC. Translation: CSADGGWVYGYTF.

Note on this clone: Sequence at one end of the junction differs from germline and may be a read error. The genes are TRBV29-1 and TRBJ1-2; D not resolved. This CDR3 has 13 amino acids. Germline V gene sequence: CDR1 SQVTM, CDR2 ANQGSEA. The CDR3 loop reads CSVGERDSDGYTF. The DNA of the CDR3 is TGCAGCGTCGGGGAACGCGATTCGGATGGCTACACATTC. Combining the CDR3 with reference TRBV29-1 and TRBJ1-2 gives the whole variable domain SAVISQKPSRDICQRGTSLTIQCQVDSQVTMMFWYRQQPGQSLTLIATANQGSEATYESGFVIDKFPISRPNLTFSTLTVSNMSPEDSSIYLCSVGERDSDGYTFGSGTRLTVV.

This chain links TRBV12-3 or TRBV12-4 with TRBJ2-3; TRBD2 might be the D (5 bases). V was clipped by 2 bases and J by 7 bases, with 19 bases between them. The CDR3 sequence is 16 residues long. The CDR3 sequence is CASSLTSGDVTNTQYF. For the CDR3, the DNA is TGTGCCAGCAGTTTAACCAGCGGAGACGTTACAAATACGCAGTATTTT.